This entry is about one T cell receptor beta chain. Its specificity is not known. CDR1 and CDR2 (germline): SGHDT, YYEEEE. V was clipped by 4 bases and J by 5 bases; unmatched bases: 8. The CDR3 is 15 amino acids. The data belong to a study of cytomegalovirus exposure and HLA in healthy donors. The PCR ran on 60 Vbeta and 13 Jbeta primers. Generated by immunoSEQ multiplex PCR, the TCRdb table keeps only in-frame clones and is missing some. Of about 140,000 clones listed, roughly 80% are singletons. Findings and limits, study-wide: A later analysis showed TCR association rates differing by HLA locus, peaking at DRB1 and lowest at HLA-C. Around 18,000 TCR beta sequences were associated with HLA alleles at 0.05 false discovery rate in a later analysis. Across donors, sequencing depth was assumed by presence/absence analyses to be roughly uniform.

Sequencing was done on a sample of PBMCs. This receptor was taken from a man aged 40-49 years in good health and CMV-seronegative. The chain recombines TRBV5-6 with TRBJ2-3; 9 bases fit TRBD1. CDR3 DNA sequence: TGTGCCAGCAGCCCAAACAGGGGGCTGGTAGATACGCAGTATTTT. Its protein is CASSPNRGLVDTQYF.